This T cell receptor beta chain was sequenced for a study of control samples from healthy donors and cancer patients (dated by TCRdb to 2020 to 2021). Looking up the germline V gene yields CDR1 MDHEN and CDR2 SYDVKM. The CDR3 starts with the cysteine, ends with the phenylalanine, and has 17 residues. Only the CDR3 region is kept as DNA, spanning 51 bases read in frame from base 1. The V and J ends are trimmed by 4 bases and 4 bases, leaving 21 bases between them. Of note for this clone: No antigen is known for it. No much larger clone is present one base from it, and per-base qualities are unavailable.

Libraries came from the immunoSEQ multiplex PCR assay. Held by TCRdb, this immuneACCESS table contains in-frame sequences only and omits some clones. Under half of the omission traces to an unresolved V gene where checked; the cause of the rest is unknown. In all, the sample holds more than 140,000 clones, and 94% of those were seen once. About 12% of the sample comes from the top ten. The chain was built from TRBV28 and TRBJ2-3; the D assignment is uncertain and may be TRBD1 or TRBD2, with 5 bases supporting each. This clonotype was obtained from a man aged 40-49 years in good health. Sequenced material: blood. The DNA reads as follows: TGTGCCAGCAGTTCTCCCGGGACCCACATTGTCGCAGATACGCAGTATTTT. Its protein product is CASSSPGTHIVADTQYF.